This TCR beta chain was identified during a study of blood T cell repertoires in COVID-19. Study-wide context: In each case, the material was cDNA or gDNA derived from T cells, B-cell-depleted T cells, or PBMCs.

This CDR3 region has 19 residues. Unmatched junction bases numbered 4, after V lost 0 bases and J lost 0 bases. Germline CDR1 is SGHNT and CDR2 is YYREEE (reference sequence). Original data processing: Reference gene primer amplification yielded estimated nucleated cell counts. TCRdb's copy holds only in-frame clones and misses some; the assay was immunoSEQ multiplex PCR. V and J calls and clone size come straight from that table; D and trimming were deduced from the DNA. Among some 290,000 clones, 90% were seen once, and the ten largest hold about 1%. The source of this sequence is a woman aged 40 to 50 with COVID-19, enrolled during active disease. The genes are TRBV5-4 and TRBJ2-2, with 14 bases lining up with TRBD2. Sequencing input: peripheral blood. Written as DNA, the CDR3 is TGTGCCAGCAGCTTGGGGGGACTAGCGGGAGTCACGAACACCGGGGAGCTGTTTTTT. This encodes CASSLGGLAGVTNTGELFF.